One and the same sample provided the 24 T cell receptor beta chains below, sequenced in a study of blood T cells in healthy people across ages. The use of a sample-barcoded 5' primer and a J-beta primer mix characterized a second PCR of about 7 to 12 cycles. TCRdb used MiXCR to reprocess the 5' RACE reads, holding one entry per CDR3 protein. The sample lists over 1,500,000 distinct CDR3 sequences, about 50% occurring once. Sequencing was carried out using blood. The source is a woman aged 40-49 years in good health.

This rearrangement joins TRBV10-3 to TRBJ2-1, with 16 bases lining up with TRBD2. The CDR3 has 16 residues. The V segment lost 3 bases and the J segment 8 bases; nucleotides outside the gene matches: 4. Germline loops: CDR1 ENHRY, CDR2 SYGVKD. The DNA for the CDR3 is TGTGCCATCAGTGATCCGGGACTAGCGGGGGGGCATGAGCAGTTCTTC. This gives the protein CAISDPGLAGGHEQFF.

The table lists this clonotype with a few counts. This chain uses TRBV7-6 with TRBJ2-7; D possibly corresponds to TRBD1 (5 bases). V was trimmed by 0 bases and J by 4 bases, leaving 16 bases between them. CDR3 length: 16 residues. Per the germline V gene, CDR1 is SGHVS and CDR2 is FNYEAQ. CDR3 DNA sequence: TGTGCCAGCAGCTTAGCGGTAGGGGTAAGCAAGTACGAGCAGTACTTC. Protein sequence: CASSLAVGVSKYEQYF.

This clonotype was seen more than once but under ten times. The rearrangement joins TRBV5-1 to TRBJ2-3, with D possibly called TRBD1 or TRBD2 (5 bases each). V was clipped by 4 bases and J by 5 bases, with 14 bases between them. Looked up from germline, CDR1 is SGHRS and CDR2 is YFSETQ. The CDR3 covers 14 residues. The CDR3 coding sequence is TGCGCCAGCAGCACCGGGACCCCGGGAGATACGCAGTATTTT. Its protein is CASSTGTPGDTQYF.

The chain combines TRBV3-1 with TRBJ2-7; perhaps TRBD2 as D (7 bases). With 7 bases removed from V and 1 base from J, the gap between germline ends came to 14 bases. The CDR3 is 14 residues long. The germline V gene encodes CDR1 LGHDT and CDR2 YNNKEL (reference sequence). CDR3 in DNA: TGTGCCAGCAACCCGGGGGGCCCTTCCTACGAGCAGTACTTC. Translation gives CASNPGGPSYEQYF.

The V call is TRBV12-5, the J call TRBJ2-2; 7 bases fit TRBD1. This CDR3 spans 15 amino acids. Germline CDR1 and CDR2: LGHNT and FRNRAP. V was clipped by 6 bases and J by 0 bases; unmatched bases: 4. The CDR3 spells CASGTGQSNTGELFF. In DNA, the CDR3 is TGTGCTAGTGGCACGGGACAGTCGAACACCGGGGAGCTGTTTTTT.

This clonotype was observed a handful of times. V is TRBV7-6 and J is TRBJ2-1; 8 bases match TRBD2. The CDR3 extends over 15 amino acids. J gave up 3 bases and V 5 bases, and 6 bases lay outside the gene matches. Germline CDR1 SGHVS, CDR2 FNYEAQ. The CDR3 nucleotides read TGTGCCAGCAGCCAACCGGGACTAGACTACAATGAGCAGTTCTTC. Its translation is CASSQPGLDYNEQFF.

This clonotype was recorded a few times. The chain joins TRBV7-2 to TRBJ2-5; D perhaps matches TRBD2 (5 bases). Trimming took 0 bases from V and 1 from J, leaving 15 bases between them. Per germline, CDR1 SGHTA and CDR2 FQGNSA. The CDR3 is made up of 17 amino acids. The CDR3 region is CASSLADYHQIQETQYF. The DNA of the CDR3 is TGTGCCAGCAGCTTAGCCGACTACCATCAAATCCAAGAGACCCAGTACTTC.

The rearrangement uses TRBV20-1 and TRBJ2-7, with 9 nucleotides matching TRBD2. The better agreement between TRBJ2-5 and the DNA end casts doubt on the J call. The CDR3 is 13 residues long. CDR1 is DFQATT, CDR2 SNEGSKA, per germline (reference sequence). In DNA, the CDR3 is TGCAGTGTCGCGACTAGCGGTCGAAAGACCCAGTACTTC. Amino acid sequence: CSVATSGRKTQYF.

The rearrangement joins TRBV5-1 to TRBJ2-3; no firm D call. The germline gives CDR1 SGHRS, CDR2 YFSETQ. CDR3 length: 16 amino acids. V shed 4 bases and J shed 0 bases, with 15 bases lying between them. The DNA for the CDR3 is TGCGCCAGCAGCAGATATCTGAGTACTAGCACAGATACGCAGTATTTT. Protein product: CASSRYLSTSTDTQYF.

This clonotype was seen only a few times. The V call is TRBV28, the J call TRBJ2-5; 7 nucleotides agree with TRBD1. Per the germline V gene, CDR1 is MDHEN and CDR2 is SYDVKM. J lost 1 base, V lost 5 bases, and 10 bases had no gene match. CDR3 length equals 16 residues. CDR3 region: CASSGGQPLPQETQYF. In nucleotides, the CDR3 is TGTGCCAGCAGTGGGGGACAGCCACTTCCCCAAGAGACCCAGTACTTC.

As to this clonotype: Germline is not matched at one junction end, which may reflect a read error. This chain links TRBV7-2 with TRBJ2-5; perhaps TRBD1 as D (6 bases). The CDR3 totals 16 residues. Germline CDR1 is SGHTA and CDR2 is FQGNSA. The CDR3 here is CASSLAGGLGRNEQHF. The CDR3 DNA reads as TGTGCCAGCAGCTTAGCTGGGGGCCTGGGGCGAAACGAGCAGCACTTC.

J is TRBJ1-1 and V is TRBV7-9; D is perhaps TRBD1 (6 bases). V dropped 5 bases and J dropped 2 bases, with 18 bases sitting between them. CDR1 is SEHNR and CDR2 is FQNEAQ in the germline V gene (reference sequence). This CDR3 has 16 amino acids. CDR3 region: CASSPWGAGLNTEAFF. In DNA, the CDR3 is TGTGCCAGCAGCCCGTGGGGGGCAGGGCTTAACACTGAAGCTTTCTTT.

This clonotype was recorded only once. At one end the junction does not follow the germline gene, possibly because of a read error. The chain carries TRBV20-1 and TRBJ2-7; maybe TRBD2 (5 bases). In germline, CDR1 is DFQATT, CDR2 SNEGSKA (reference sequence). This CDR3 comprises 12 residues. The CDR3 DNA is TGCGGTGCTCCCTTGCGGGCCTACGAGCAGTACTTC. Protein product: CGAPLRAYEQYF.

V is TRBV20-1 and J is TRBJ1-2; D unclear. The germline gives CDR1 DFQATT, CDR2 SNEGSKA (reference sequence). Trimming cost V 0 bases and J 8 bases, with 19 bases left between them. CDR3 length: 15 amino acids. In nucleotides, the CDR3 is TGCAGTGCTAGAGATCGGGAAGGGCCCTATAGGGGCTACACCTTC. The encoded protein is CSARDREGPYRGYTF.

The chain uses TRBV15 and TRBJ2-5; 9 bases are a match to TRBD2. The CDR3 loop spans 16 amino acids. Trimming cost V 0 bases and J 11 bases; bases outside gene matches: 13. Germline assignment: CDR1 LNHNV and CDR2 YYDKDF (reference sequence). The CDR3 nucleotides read TGTGCCACCAGCAGAGATATTGCGGGGGGGACCAATGAGCAGTACTTC. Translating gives CATSRDIAGGTNEQYF.

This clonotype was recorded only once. CDR3 nucleotides: TGTGCCAGCAACAAGGGCGGGGGGGCAACGTTCGATGAGCAGTACTTC. It yields the protein CASNKGGGATFDEQYF. This sequence joins TRBV6-5 and TRBJ2-5, with 9 bases matching TRBD2. The CDR3 length is 16 residues. Germline lookup yields CDR1 MNHEY and CDR2 SVGAGI. V lost 7 bases and J lost 11; bases outside the gene matches: 20.

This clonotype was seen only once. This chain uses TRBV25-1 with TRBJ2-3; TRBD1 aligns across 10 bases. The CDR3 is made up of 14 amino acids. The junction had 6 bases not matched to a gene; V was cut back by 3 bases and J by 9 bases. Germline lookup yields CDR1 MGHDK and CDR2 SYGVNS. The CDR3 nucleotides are TGTGCCAGCAGTGACCGGGGGACAGGGGCAACGCAGTATTTT. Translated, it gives CASSDRGTGATQYF.

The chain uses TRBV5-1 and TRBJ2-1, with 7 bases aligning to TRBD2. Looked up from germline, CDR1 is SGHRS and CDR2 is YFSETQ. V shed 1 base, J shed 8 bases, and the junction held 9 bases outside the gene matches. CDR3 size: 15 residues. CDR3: CASSLYSGDRYEQFF. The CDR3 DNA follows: TGCGCCAGCAGCTTGTACAGCGGGGATAGGTATGAGCAGTTCTTC.

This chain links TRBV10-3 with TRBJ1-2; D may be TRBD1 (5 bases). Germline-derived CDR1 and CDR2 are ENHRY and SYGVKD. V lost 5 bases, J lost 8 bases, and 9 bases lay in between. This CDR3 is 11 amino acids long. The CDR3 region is CAISPGDGYTF. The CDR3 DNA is TGTGCCATCAGTCCCGGGGACGGCTACACCTTC.

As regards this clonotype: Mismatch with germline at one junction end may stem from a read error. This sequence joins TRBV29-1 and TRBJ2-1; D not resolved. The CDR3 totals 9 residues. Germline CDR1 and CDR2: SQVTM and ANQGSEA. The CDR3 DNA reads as TGCAGCGTCTCGGGTGAGCGGTTCTTC. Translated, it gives CSVSGERFF.

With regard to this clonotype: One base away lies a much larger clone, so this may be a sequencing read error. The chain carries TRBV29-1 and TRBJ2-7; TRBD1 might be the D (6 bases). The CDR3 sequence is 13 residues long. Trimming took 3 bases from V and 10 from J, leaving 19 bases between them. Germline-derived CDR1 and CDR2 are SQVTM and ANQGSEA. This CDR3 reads CSVEPGAKNTQYF. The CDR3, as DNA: TGCAGCGTTGAGCCAGGGGCCAAAAACACTCAGTACTTC.

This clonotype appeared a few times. CDR3 in DNA: TGTGCCAGCAGTGAATGGGCAGGGAAGGACATTCAGTACTTC. Protein product: CASSEWAGKDIQYF. This chain links TRBV25-1 with TRBJ2-4; D is perhaps TRBD1 (5 bases). The germline gives CDR1 MGHDK, CDR2 SYGVNS. This CDR3 contains 14 residues. V lost 1 base and J 8 bases, leaving 12 bases between the germline ends.

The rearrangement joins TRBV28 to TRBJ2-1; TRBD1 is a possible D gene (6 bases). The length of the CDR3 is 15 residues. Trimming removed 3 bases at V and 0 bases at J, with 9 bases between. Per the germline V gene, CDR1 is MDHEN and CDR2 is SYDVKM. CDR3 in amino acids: CASSFLQGSYNEQFF. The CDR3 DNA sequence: TGTGCCAGCAGTTTCCTACAGGGCTCCTACAATGAGCAGTTCTTC.

The CDR3 loop is CASTGDGPYEQYF. DNA of the CDR3: TGTGCCAGCACAGGGGACGGGCCCTACGAGCAGTACTTC. The rearrangement joins TRBV3-1 to TRBJ2-7; D might be TRBD1 (6 bases). The germline gives CDR1 LGHDT, CDR2 YNNKEL (reference sequence). The CDR3 extends over 13 amino acids. V gave up 7 bases and J gave up 2 bases, with 12 bases separating them.